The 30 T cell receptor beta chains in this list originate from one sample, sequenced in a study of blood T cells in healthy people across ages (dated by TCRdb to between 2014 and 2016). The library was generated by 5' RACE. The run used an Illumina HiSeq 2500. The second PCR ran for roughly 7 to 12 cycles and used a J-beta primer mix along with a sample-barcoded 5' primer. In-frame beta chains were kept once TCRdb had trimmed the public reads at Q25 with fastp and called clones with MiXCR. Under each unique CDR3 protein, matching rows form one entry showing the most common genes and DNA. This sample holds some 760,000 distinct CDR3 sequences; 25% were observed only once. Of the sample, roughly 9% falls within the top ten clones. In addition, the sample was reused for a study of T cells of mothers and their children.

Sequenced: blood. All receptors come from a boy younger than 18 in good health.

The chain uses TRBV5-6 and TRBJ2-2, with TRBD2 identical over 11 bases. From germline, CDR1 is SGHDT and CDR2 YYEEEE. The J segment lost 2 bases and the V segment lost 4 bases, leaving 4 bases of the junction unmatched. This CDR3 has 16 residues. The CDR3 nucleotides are TGTGCCAGCAGCGCCGGGACTAGCGGAAACACCGGGGAGCTGTTTTTT. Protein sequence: CASSAGTSGNTGELFF.

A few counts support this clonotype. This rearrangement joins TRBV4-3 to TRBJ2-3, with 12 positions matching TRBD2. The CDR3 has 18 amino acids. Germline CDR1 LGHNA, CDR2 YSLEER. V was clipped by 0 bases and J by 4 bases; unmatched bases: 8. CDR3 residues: CASSQDWASGGVADTQYF. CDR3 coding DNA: TGCGCCAGCAGCCAAGACTGGGCTAGCGGGGGGGTTGCAGATACGCAGTATTTT.

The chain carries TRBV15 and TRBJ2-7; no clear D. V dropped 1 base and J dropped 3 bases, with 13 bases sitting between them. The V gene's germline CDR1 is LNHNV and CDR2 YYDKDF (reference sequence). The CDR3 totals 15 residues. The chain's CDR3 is CATSRAGSGLYEQYF. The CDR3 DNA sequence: TGTGCCACCAGCAGAGCGGGCTCAGGCCTCTACGAGCAGTACTTC.

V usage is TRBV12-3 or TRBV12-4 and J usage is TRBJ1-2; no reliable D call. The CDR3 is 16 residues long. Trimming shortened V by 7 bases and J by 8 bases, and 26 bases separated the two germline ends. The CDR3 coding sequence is TGTGCCAGCACCCAACGGGGAGCAGCTCCCCCCCGGGGCTACACCTTC. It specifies CASTQRGAAPPRGYTF.

The CDR3, as DNA: TGCAGTGCCCACGAGGGGGGGGAAAAACTGTTTTTT. Residues: CSAHEGGEKLFF. This chain links TRBV20-1 with TRBJ1-4, with D possibly matching TRBD1 (6 bases). The V end was cut by 6 bases, the J end by 8 bases, with 13 bases between. The CDR3 sequence is 12 residues long. CDR1 and CDR2 from the germline V gene are DFQATT and SNEGSKA (reference sequence).

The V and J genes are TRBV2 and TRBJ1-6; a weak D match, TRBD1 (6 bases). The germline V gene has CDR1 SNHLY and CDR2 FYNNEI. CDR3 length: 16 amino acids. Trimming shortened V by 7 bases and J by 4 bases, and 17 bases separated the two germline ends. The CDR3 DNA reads TGTGCCAGCAACACAAAGGGGGTCGAATATAATTCACCCCTCCACTTT. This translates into CASNTKGVEYNSPLHF.

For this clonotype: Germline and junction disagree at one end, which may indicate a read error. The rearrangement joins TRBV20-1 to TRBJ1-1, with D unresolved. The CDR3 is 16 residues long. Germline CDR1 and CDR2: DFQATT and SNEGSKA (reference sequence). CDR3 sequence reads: CGATILGREVETEAFF. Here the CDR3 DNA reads TGCGGTGCTACCATCTTAGGAAGAGAGGTCGAGACTGAAGCTTTCTTT.

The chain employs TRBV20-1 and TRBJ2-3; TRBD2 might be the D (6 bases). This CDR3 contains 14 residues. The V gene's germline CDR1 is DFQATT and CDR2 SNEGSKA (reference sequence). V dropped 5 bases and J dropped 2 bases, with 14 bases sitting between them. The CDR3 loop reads CSAGGSGYTDTQYF. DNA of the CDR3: TGCAGTGCTGGTGGTAGCGGCTACACAGATACGCAGTATTTT.

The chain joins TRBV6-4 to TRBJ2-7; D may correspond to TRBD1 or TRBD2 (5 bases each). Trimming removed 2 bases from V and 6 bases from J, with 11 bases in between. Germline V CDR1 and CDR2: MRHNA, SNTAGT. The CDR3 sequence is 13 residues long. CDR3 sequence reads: CASSDVEGLEQYF. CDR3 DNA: TGTGCCAGCAGTGACGTAGAGGGGCTCGAGCAGTACTTC.

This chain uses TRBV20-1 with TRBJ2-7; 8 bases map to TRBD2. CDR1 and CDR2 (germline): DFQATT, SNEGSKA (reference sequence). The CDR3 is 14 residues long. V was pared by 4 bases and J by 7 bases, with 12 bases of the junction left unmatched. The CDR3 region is CSATTIGTSREQYF. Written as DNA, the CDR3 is TGCAGTGCTACTACAATTGGGACTAGTAGAGAGCAGTACTTC.

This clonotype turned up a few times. The CDR3 sequence: CASSPTWGANQPQHF. For the CDR3, the DNA is TGTGCCAGCAGCCCCACCTGGGGGGCAAATCAGCCCCAGCATTTT. The chain has TRBV6-2 or TRBV6-3 and TRBJ1-5, with D possibly being TRBD1 (6 bases). V lost 6 bases and J lost 4, with 16 bases in between. Per germline, CDR1 MNHEY and CDR2 SVGEGT. The CDR3 extends over 15 amino acids.

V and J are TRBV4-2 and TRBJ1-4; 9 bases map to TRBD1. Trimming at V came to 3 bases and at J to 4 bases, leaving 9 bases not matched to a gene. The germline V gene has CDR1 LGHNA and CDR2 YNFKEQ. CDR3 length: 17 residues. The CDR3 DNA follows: TGTGCCAGCAGCCAGGGCGGGACAGGGAGAGTTAATGAAAAACTGTTTTTT. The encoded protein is CASSQGGTGRVNEKLFF.

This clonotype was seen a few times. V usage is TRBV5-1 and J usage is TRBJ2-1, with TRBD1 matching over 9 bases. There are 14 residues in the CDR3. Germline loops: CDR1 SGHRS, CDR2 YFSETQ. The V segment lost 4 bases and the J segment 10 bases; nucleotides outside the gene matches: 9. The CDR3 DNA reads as TGCGCCAGCAGCAGACCGGGACAGGGTACCGAGCAGTTCTTC. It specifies CASSRPGQGTEQFF. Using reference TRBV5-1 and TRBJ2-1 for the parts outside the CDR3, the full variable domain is KAGVTQTPRYLIKTRGQQVTLSCSPISGHRSVSWYQQTPGQGLQFLFEYFSETQRNKGNFPGRFSGRQFSNSRSEMNVSTLELGDSALYLCASSRPGQGTEQFFGPGTRLTVL.

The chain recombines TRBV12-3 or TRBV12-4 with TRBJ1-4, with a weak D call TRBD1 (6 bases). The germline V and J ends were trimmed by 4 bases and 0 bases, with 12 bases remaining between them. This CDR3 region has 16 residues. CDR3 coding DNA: TGTGCCAGCAGTTCGTCACAGGGAACAACTAATGAAAAACTGTTTTTT. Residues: CASSSSQGTTNEKLFF.

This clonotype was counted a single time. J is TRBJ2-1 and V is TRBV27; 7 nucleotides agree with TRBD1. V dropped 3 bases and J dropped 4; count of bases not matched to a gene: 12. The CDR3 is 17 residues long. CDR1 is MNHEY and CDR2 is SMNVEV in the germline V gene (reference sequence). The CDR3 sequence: CASSFLPGGDFYNEQFF. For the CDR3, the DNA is TGTGCCAGCAGTTTTTTGCCAGGGGGTGACTTTTACAATGAGCAGTTCTTC.

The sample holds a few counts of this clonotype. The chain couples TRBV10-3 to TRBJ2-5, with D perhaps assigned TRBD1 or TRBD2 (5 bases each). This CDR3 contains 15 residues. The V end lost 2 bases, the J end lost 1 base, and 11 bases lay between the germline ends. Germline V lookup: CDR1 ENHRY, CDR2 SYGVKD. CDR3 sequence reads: CAISETGQGQETQYF. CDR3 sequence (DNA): TGTGCCATCAGTGAGACGGGGCAGGGCCAAGAGACCCAGTACTTC.

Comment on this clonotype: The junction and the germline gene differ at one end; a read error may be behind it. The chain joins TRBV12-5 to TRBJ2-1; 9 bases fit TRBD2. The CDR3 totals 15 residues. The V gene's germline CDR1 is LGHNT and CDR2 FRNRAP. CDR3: CASGLGTSSNNEQFF. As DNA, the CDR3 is TGTGCTAGTGGCCTGGGGACTAGCTCCAACAATGAGCAGTTCTTC.

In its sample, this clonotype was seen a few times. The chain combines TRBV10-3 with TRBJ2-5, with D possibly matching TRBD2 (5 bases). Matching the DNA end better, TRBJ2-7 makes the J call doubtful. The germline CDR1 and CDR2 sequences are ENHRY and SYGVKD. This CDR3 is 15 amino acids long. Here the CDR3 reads CAISERGISSYEQYF. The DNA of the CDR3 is TGTGCCATCAGTGAACGGGGTATTAGCTCCTACGAGCAGTACTTC.

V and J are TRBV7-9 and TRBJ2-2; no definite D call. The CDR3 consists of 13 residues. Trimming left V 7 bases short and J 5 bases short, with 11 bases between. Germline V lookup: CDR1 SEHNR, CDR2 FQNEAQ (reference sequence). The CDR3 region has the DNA TGTGCCAGCACCGAGTTCTTAACCGGGGAGCTGTTTTTT. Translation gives CASTEFLTGELFF. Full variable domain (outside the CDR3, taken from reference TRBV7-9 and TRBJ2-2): DTGVSQNPRHKITKRGQNVTFRCDPISEHNRLYWYRQTLGQGPEFLTYFQNEAQLEKSRLLSDRFSAERPKGSFSTLEIQRTEQGDSAMYLCASTEFLTGELFFGEGSRLTVL.

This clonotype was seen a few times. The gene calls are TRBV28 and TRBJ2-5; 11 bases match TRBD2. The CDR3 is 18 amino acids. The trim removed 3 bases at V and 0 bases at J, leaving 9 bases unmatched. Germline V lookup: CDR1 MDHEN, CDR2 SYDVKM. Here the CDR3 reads CASSFPGTSGGYQETQYF. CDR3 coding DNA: TGTGCCAGCAGTTTTCCCGGGACTAGCGGAGGGTACCAAGAGACCCAGTACTTC.

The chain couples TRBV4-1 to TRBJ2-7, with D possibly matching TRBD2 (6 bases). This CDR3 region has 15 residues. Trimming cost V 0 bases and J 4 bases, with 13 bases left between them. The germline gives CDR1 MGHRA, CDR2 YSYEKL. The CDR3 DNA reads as TGCGCCAGCAGCCAAGATCCAGCGGGTTTGTACGAGCAGTACTTC. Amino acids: CASSQDPAGLYEQYF.

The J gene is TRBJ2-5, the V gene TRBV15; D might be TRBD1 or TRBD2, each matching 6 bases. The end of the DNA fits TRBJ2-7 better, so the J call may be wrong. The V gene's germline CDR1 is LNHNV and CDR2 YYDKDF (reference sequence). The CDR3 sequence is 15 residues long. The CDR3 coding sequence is TGTGCCACCAGCAGAATAAAGGGGGGACCCTACGAGCAGTACTTC. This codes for CATSRIKGGPYEQYF.

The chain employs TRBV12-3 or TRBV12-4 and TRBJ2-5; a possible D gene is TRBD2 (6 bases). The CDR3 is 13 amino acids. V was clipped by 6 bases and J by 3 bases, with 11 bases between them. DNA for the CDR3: TGTGCCAGCAGATCCGGGACTGAAGAGACCCAGTACTTC. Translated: CASRSGTEETQYF.

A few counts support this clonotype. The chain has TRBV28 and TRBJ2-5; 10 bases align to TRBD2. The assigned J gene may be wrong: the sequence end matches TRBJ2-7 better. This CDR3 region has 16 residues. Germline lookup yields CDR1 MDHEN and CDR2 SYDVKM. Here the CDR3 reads CASSPTAGLAINEQYF. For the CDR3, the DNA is TGTGCCAGCAGTCCCACTGCGGGACTAGCGATCAACGAGCAGTACTTC.

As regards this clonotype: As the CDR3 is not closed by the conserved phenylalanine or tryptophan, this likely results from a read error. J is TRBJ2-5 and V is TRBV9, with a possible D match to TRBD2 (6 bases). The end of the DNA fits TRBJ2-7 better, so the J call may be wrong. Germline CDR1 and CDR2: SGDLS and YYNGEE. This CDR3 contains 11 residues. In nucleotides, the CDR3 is TGTGCCAGCGAATCCGGGGGCGAGCAGTACTCC. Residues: CASESGGEQYS.

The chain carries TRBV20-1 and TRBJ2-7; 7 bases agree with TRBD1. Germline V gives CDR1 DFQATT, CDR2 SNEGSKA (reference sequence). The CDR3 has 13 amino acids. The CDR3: CSGTGESLHEQYF. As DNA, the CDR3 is TGCAGCGGAACAGGGGAATCACTCCACGAGCAGTACTTC.

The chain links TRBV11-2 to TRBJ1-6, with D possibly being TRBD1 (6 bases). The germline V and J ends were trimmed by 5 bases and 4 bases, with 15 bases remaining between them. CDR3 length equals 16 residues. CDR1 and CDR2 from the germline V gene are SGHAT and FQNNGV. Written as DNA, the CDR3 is TGTGCCAGCAGCCTCACAGGGCCCCCATATAATTCACCCCTCCACTTT. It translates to CASSLTGPPYNSPLHF.

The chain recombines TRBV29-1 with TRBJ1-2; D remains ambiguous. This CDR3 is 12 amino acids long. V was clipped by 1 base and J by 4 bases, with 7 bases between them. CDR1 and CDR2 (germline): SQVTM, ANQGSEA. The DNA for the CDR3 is TGCAGCGTTGAAGTAGTTGCCTATGGCTACACCTTC. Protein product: CSVEVVAYGYTF.

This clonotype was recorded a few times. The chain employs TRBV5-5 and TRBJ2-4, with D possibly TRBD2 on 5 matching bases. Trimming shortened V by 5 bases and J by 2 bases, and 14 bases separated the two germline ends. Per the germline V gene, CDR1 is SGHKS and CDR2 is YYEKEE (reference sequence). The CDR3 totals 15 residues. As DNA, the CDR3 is TGTGCCAGCAGACAAACCTCCGGGACCAAAAACATTCAGTACTTC. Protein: CASRQTSGTKNIQYF.

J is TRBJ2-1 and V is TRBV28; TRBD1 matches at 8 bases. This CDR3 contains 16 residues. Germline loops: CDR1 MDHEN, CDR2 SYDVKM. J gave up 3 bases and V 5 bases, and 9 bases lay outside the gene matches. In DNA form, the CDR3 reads TGTGCCAGCAGTCCGCGAGAGGGACAGGTCTACAATGAGCAGTTCTTC. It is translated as CASSPREGQVYNEQFF.